What follows are 11 T cell receptor beta chains derived from one specimen sequenced in a study of fetal regulatory T cell absence and autoimmunity. This table comes from immunoSEQ multiplex PCR, and its TCRdb copy is limited to in-frame clones, with some not included. The top ten hold 2% of the sample, which has some 87,000 clones, 72% seen once. Sequencing was done on a sample of pancreas tissue. Every receptor here comes from a male donor with IPEX syndrome.

This rearrangement joins TRBV9 to TRBJ1-4; the match to TRBD1 covers 9 bases. This CDR3 has 17 amino acids. Looked up from germline, CDR1 is SGDLS and CDR2 is YYNGEE. Unmatched junction bases numbered 11, after V lost 0 bases and J lost 8 bases. CDR3 nucleotides: TGTGCCAGCAGCGTAGGGCATGGAAGGACAGGGGAGGAAAAACTGTTTTTT. Its protein is CASSVGHGRTGEEKLFF.

The chain joins TRBV5-1 to TRBJ2-5; 12 bases line up with TRBD2. J lost 5 bases, V lost 2 bases, and 4 bases had no gene match. CDR3 length: 15 amino acids. The germline gives CDR1 SGHRS, CDR2 YFSETQ. The CDR3 DNA is TGCGCCAGCAGCTTTGCTAGCGGGGGGGCCGAGACCCAGTACTTC. It is translated as CASSFASGGAETQYF. The full variable domain, in which reference TRBV5-1 and TRBJ2-5 provide the parts outside the CDR3, is KAGVTQTPRYLIKTRGQQVTLSCSPISGHRSVSWYQQTPGQGLQFLFEYFSETQRNKGNFPGRFSGRQFSNSRSEMNVSTLELGDSALYLCASSFASGGAETQYFGPGTRLLVL.

The chain joins TRBV2 to TRBJ1-1; 10 bases fit TRBD1. V was pared by 8 bases and J by 10 bases, with 1 base of the junction left unmatched. Germline V gene data show CDR1 as SNHLY and CDR2 as FYNNEI. This CDR3 is built from 10 residues. CDR3 in amino acids: CASWDRGAFF. The CDR3 nucleotides read TGTGCCAGCTGGGACAGGGGAGCTTTCTTT.

V gene TRBV13 combines with J gene TRBJ2-1; D may be TRBD1 (6 bases). Germline V CDR1 and CDR2: PRHDT, FYEKMQ (reference sequence). V gave up 8 bases and J gave up 8 bases, with 19 bases separating them. This CDR3 contains 14 residues. The CDR3 reads CASCSAPGVDEQFF. In DNA form, the CDR3 reads TGTGCCAGCTGCTCAGCCCCAGGGGTGGATGAGCAGTTCTTC.

This rearrangement joins TRBV5-3 to TRBJ2-5; 15 bases match TRBD2. TRBV5-3 is assigned to the ORF class and has an uncertain function. J gave up 5 bases and V 1 base, and 9 bases lay outside the gene matches. The CDR3 is made up of 18 amino acids. CDR3 protein: CARSLWTSGRAVCETQYF. CDR3 sequence (DNA): TGTGCCAGAAGCTTGTGGACTAGCGGGAGGGCCGTGTGCGAGACCCAGTACTTC.

The chain joins TRBV6-5 to TRBJ2-7; the D is unclear. Germline V CDR1 and CDR2: MNHEY, SVGAGI. The V and J ends lost 2 bases and 2 bases respectively, with 10 bases between them. The CDR3 length is 14 residues. The CDR3 nucleotides read TGTGCCAGCAGTTACGCTAGGGTACCCTACGAGCAGTACTTC. This translates into CASSYARVPYEQYF.

The chain carries TRBV10-3 and TRBJ2-7; D might be TRBD2 (6 bases). Germline V gives CDR1 ENHRY, CDR2 SYGVKD. The V end lost 8 bases, the J end lost 0 bases, and 8 bases lay between the germline ends. This CDR3 comprises 12 residues. Written as DNA, the CDR3 is TGTGCCATCGGGGGGTTCTCCTACGAGCAGTACTTC. Amino acids: CAIGGFSYEQYF.

This clone was counted once. The chain couples TRBV7-9 to TRBJ2-1; D unclear. Trimming stripped 2 bases from V and 4 bases from J, with 15 bases between. This CDR3 spans 16 amino acids. Germline V gene sequence: CDR1 SEHNR, CDR2 FQNEAQ (reference sequence). CDR3 residues: CASSLTAWINYNEQFF. CDR3 nucleotide sequence: TGTGCCAGCAGCTTAACCGCGTGGATAAATTACAATGAGCAGTTCTTC.

The chain employs TRBV9 and TRBJ1-1, with TRBD1 as a possible D gene (5 bases). V shed 0 bases and J shed 4 bases, with 16 bases lying between them. This CDR3 comprises 16 residues. Germline CDR1 SGDLS, CDR2 YYNGEE. CDR3 sequence (DNA): TGTGCCAGCAGCGTAGGTCCCCGGGGGGTGGGCACTGAAGCTTTCTTT. Its protein product is CASSVGPRGVGTEAFF.

This chain joins TRBV5-5 and TRBJ2-7; the match to TRBD2 covers 15 bases. CDR3 length: 15 amino acids. Germline V CDR1 and CDR2: SGHKS, YYEKEE (reference sequence). Unmatched junction bases numbered 4, after V lost 4 bases and J lost 5 bases. In DNA, the CDR3 is TGTGCCAGCAGCCAAGGGACTAGCGGGAGGAACGAGCAGTACTTC. Protein: CASSQGTSGRNEQYF.

This clone was observed a few times. This chain connects TRBV6-7 to TRBJ2-7, with D perhaps matching TRBD1 or TRBD2 (5 bases each). TRBV6-7 is an open reading frame, and its role is uncertain. This CDR3 spans 13 amino acids. V lost 2 bases to trimming and J lost 2 bases, with 7 bases between them. As DNA, the CDR3 is TGTGCCAGCAGTTACCAGGGACCCTACGAGCAGTACTTC. Its translation is CASSYQGPYEQYF.